This is a list of T cell receptor beta chains from one sample in a study of neurological immune-mediated disorders. MiXCR was run by TCRdb on the 5' RACE reads, yielding one entry per CDR3 protein. The table includes around 66,000 distinct CDR3 sequences, approximately 5.2% detected once. What was sequenced was PBMCs. The source of these receptors is a woman in her 30s with multiple sclerosis. Both conserved end residues are part of each CDR3. D genes are given only for firm matches. Expanded clones get a size class; other rows say once, few or many, or leave the size out.

v_call	j_call	d_call	clone_size	cdr3_aa	cdr3_nt
TRBV7-3	TRBJ2-1	TRBD2	.	CASSPQLAGRNEQFF	TGTGCCAGCAGCCCTCAACTAGCGGGGAGAAATGAGCAGTTCTTC
TRBV12-3/TRBV12-4	TRBJ1-1	TRBD1	.	CASSSTGGVGEAFF	TGTGCCAGCAGCTCCACAGGGGGCGTTGGTGAAGCTTTCTTT
TRBV5-6	TRBJ2-3	.	.	CASSEGGLLIGYF	TGTGCCAGCAGCGAGGGGGGCCTCCTTATAGGGTATTTT
TRBV7-7	TRBJ2-3	.	many	CASSFGGKADTQYF	TGTGCTAGCAGCTTCGGAGGGAAGGCAGATACGCAGTATTTT
TRBV2	TRBJ2-2	TRBD2	.	CASSEWSGVNTGELFF	TGTGCCAGCAGTGAATGGAGCGGGGTGAACACCGGGGAGCTGTTTTTT
TRBV6-6	TRBJ2-5	TRBD1	many	CASSSSTGGEETQYF	TGTGCCAGCAGTTCGTCGACAGGGGGGGAGGAGACCCAGTACTTC
TRBV29-1	TRBJ2-1	TRBD1	few	CSVSTGGPEQFF	TGCAGCGTGTCTACAGGGGGGCCCGAGCAGTTCTTC
TRBV20-1	TRBJ2-1	TRBD1	many	CSANPIGQAYNEQFF	TGCAGTGCTAACCCAATAGGACAGGCCTACAATGAGCAGTTCTTC
TRBV7-2	TRBJ1-3	.	many	CASSRLVGADTIYF	TGTGCCAGCAGCCGGTTAGTGGGCGCGGACACCATATATTTT
TRBV20-1	TRBJ2-4	TRBD1	few	CSALQGVEKIQYF	TGCAGTGCTTTACAGGGGGTGGAAAAAATTCAGTACTTC
TRBV18	TRBJ1-5	TRBD1	.	CASSLGSGQGSNQPQNF	TGTGCCAGCTCACTTGGAAGCGGACAGGGGAGCAATCAGCCCCAGAATTTT
TRBV27	TRBJ2-7	TRBD1	few	CASSHPPGTGGYEQYF	TGTGCCAGCAGCCACCCCCCCGGGACAGGAGGATACGAGCAGTACTTC
TRBV20-1	TRBJ1-1	TRBD1	many	CSARQTGQRVAFF	TGCAGTGCCAGACAGACAGGGCAGAGGGTAGCTTTCTTT
TRBV7-9	TRBJ1-6	TRBD1	medium-sized	CASSSGTAHSPLHF	TGTGCCAGCAGCTCCGGGACAGCCCATTCACCCCTCCACTTT
TRBV20-1	TRBJ1-1	.	few	CSARGPGTFTKTEAFF	TGCAGTGCTAGAGGACCGGGGACCTTTACAAAGACTGAAGCTTTCTTT
TRBV25-1	TRBJ1-2	.	many	CASTIAGGGGYTF	TGTGCCAGCACCATCGCGGGGGGAGGTGGCTACACCTTC
TRBV28	TRBJ1-1	TRBD1	many	CASSIDRGAEAFF	TGTGCCAGCAGTATAGACAGGGGCGCTGAAGCTTTCTTT
TRBV20-1	TRBJ2-7	TRBD2	few	CSAPPGLAGGGAYEQYF	TGCAGTGCTCCCCCGGGACTAGCGGGGGGCGGCGCCTACGAGCAGTACTTC
TRBV7-2	TRBJ1-3	.	many	CASSKRLGNTIYF	TGTGCCAGCAGCAAGCGCCTGGGAAACACCATATATTTT
TRBV29-1	TRBJ2-1	TRBD2	many	CSVEPRSGNEQFF	TGCAGCGTTGAACCTCGTAGCGGGAATGAGCAGTTCTTC
TRBV20-1	TRBJ2-5	.	many	CSARQGGGAGETQYF	TGCAGTGCTAGACAGGGAGGGGGTGCGGGGGAGACCCAGTACTTC
TRBV20-1	TRBJ1-4	.	few	CSASLGSGNEKLFF	TGCAGTGCTAGTCTCGGGTCGGGGAATGAAAAACTGTTTTTT
TRBV5-1	TRBJ1-1	TRBD1	many	CASSPSRTGGNTEAFF	TGCGCCAGCAGCCCCTCGAGGACAGGAGGGAACACTGAAGCTTTCTTT
TRBV7-2	TRBJ1-5	.	few	CASSFSGDQPQNF	TGTGCCAGCAGCTTTTCAGGGGATCAGCCCCAGAATTTT
TRBV5-5	TRBJ1-2	TRBD1	many	CASSSRGQGPNYGYTF	TGTGCCAGCAGCTCGAGGGGACAGGGGCCTAACTATGGCTACACCTTC
TRBV27	TRBJ2-7	TRBD1	.	CASGGTGTYEQYF	TGTGCCAGCGGGGGGACAGGGACCTACGAGCAGTACTTC
TRBV12-3/TRBV12-4	TRBJ2-1	.	many	CASNLGGSSSEQFF	TGTGCCAGCAACCTGGGGGGTTCCAGCAGTGAGCAGTTCTTC
TRBV3-1	TRBJ2-3	TRBD2	.	CASSPTRLAGGGADTQYF	TGTGCCAGCAGCCCTACCCGGCTAGCGGGGGGTGGGGCAGATACGCAGTATTTT
TRBV29-1	TRBJ2-7	.	.	CSVGTDRNLYEQYF	TGCAGCGTTGGGACGGACCGGAACCTCTACGAGCAGTACTTC
TRBV7-2	TRBJ1-5	.	few	CASSLGAWSNQPQHF	TGTGCCAGCAGCTTGGGCGCTTGGAGCAATCAGCCCCAGCATTTT
TRBV12-3/TRBV12-4	TRBJ1-1	TRBD1	many	CASRWDREDTEAFF	TGTGCCAGCAGGTGGGACAGGGAGGACACTGAAGCTTTCTTT
TRBV28	TRBJ2-5	.	many	CASSLWRGASQETQYF	TGTGCCAGCAGTTTGTGGAGGGGGGCTTCCCAAGAGACCCAGTACTTC
TRBV5-1	TRBJ2-1	.	many	CASSLQQGRDEQFF	TGCGCCAGCAGCTTACAACAGGGTCGCGATGAGCAGTTCTTC
TRBV27	TRBJ2-7	TRBD1	many	CASSLYPGGFYEQYF	TGTGCCAGCAGTTTATATCCAGGGGGCTTCTACGAGCAGTACTTC
TRBV4-1	TRBJ2-5	TRBD2	many	CASSQGLGLAGEETQYF	TGCGCCAGCAGCCAAGGTCTTGGACTAGCGGGGGAAGAGACCCAGTACTTC
TRBV20-1	TRBJ2-1	TRBD2	few	CSAAPGLAYYNEQFF	TGCAGTGCTGCGCCGGGACTAGCGTATTACAATGAGCAGTTCTTC